The clone carrying this TCR beta chain was found many times. As to time point: newly diagnosed GD, antithyroid drugs for less than 3 months. PBMCs provided the RNA from which the TCR library was made. CDR3-region Arm-PCR and iRepertoire HTBI primers produced the TCR beta libraries. TCRdb passed the multiplex PCR reads through MiXCR, listing each CDR3 protein once. The sample records roughly 400,000 distinct CDR3 sequences, approximately 16% being singletons. The data stem from a study of regulatory T cells in long-lasting Graves disease. The sample was also reused in another study, on T cells in Graves' hyperthyroidism and ophthalmopathy. Per that paper: HTBI primers were used for first-round RT-PCR of the TCR CDR3. Progression to ophthalmopathy was predicted a median of approximately 6.4 months early.

This TCR was recovered from a middle-aged woman with Graves disease. The sequences come from peripheral blood mononuclear cells (PBMCs), collected at new diagnosis, from a patient treated with antithyroid drugs.

This CDR3 is CASSPTGLYNSPLHF. The CDR3 DNA sequence: TGTGCCAGCAGCCCAACAGGACTATATAATTCACCCCTCCACTTT. The J gene is TRBJ1-6, the V gene TRBV7-9; D may be TRBD1 (5 bases). In germline, CDR1 is SEHNR, CDR2 FQNEAQ (reference sequence). V lost 5 bases and J 4 bases, leaving 12 bases between the germline ends. The CDR3 totals 15 residues.